This T cell receptor (beta chain) was profiled in a study of blood T cell repertoires in COVID-19. This CDR3 has 13 amino acids. V was shortened by 5 bases and J by 8 bases, with 15 bases between the two germline ends. From germline, CDR1 is LNHDA and CDR2 SQIVND (reference sequence). Cohort 3 recovered donors had two negative PCRs, clearance, or symptom resolution. Authors' analysis steps: Reference gene primer amplification gave estimated nucleated cell counts. Produced via immunoSEQ multiplex PCR; TCRdb's table is partial and in-frame only. The V and J calls and clone size are taken from that table; D and trimming were inferred from the DNA. This sample has around 130,000 clones; 86% occur once, and the top ten carry about 2.3%.

Material for sequencing was PBMCs or T cells enriched from blood (not recorded which). The chain is built from TRBV19 and TRBJ1-2; D is perhaps TRBD1 (6 bases). The sequence was obtained from a woman aged 45-65 years who had recovered from COVID-19. CDR3 DNA sequence: TGTGCCAGTAGTTCCCGACAGGAGCGGGGCTACACCTTC. Translation gives CASSSRQERGYTF. Combining the CDR3 with reference TRBV19 and TRBJ1-2 gives the whole variable domain DGGITQSPKYLFRKEGQNVTLSCEQNLNHDAMYWYRQDPGQGLRLIYYSQIVNDFQKGDIAEGYSVSREKKESFPLTVTSAQKNPTAFYLCASSSRQERGYTFGSGTRLTVV.